This T cell receptor beta chain was identified during a study of CD8 T cells in Susac syndrome. Study background: Sequenced Susac syndrome patients included over five with active disease and eight who were in remission.

In blood CD8+ and CD4+ T cells, TCR beta underwent sequencing. The TEMRA cells underwent FACS enrichment, while the CD8+ and CD4+ T cells underwent negative isolation. With random hexamers, reverse transcription was performed on roughly 0.45 to 1 ug of RNA. Each CDR3 protein is one row after TCRdb ran MiXCR on the immunoSEQ multiplex PCR reads. The repertoire holds about 110,000 distinct CDR3 sequences, roughly 94% seen once, with about 0.41% in the top ten. This CDR3 region has 14 residues. Germline CDR1 reads MGHRA; CDR2 reads YSYEKL. Trimming removed 5 bases at V and 6 bases at J, with 13 bases between.

The TCR sequence derives from a human donor with Susac syndrome. The gene calls are TRBV4-1 and TRBJ1-4; a possible D gene is TRBD1 (5 bases). Sequenced sample: CD8+ T cells from PBMCs. The CDR3 region is CASSEPGGYEKLFF. CDR3 bases: TGCGCCAGCAGCGAGCCGGGGGGGTATGAAAAACTGTTTTTT.